These 4 T cell receptor beta chains were all obtained from the same sample, sequenced in a study of blood T cell repertoires in COVID-19. Only in-frame clones appear in the TCRdb table, and some are missing; sequencing was by immunoSEQ multiplex PCR. The sample yields over 50,000 clones, 60% to 85% seen once. Sequenced input: peripheral blood. The origin of the receptors is a human donor with active or convalescent COVID-19. The donor label of this sample is uncertain.

The gene calls are TRBV5-6 and TRBJ1-6, with 8 bases identical to TRBD1. Germline values: CDR1 SGHDT, CDR2 YYEEEE. Trimming removed 3 bases from V and 8 bases from J; junction bases left unmatched: 13. This CDR3 is built from 17 residues. The CDR3 reads CASSWEAGQAGDSPLHF. The CDR3, as DNA: TGTGCCAGCAGCTGGGAAGCGGGACAGGCAGGTGATTCACCCCTCCACTTT.

This clone was seen just once. The chain's CDR3 is CASRPGTVDYGYTF. The CDR3 coding sequence is TGTGCCAGCAGACCCGGGACAGTCGACTATGGCTACACCTTC. V is TRBV28 and J is TRBJ1-2, with TRBD1 matching 7 bases. Per the germline V gene, CDR1 is MDHEN and CDR2 is SYDVKM. CDR3 length: 14 amino acids. V dropped 6 bases and J dropped 3; count of bases not matched to a gene: 7.

The chain recombines TRBV30 with TRBJ2-7, with D perhaps TRBD1 (6 bases). Deletions cut 6 bases from V and 5 bases from J, with 17 bases between. Germline lookup yields CDR1 GTSNPN and CDR2 SVGIG (reference sequence). The CDR3 is 13 residues long. The CDR3 bases are TGTGCCTGCCACTGGGGACATATCCACGAGCAGTACTTC. The encoded protein is CACHWGHIHEQYF.

The chain is built from TRBV6-6 and TRBJ2-5; D might be TRBD2 (5 bases). Germline CDR1 and CDR2: MNHNY and SVGAGI (reference sequence). V shed 7 bases and J shed 4 bases, with 13 bases lying between them. The CDR3 has 13 residues. The CDR3 nucleotides read TGTGCCAGCACTCCCGGGGTCGGAGAGACCCAGTACTTC. Translated, it gives CASTPGVGETQYF.